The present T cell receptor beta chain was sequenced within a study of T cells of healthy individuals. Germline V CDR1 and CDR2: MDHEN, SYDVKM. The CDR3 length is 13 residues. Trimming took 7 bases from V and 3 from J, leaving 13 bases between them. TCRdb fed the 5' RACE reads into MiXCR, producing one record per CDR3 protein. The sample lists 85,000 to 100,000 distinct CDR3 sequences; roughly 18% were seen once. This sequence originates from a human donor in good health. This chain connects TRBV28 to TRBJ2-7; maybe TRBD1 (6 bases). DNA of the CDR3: TGTGCCAGCAATGTTCAGGGGTTCTACGAGCAGTACTTC. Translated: CASNVQGFYEQYF.